A selection of T cell receptor beta chains follows, all from one sample in a study of identical twins. TCRdb reprocessed the 5' RACE reads via MiXCR and lists one record per CDR3 protein. The repertoire has a few hundred thousand distinct CDR3 sequences, roughly 18% of them found once; the top ten carry more than 10%. Sequencing was done on a sample of naive T cells sorted from blood. These receptors came from a man aged 50 or older in good health. Both conserved end residues are part of each CDR3. D genes are given only for firm matches. Rows give clone size only sometimes, using once, few, many, or a class for an expanded clone.

abundance	v_gene	d_gene	j_gene	CDR3aa	CDR3nt
many	TRBV7-3	.	TRBJ2-3	CASSLFVGEEVTQYF	TGTGCCAGCAGCTTATTCGTGGGAGAGGAGGTTACGCAGTATTTT
.	TRBV19	TRBD1	TRBJ1-5	CASSIPDRTNQPQHF	TGTGCCAGTAGTATCCCGGACAGGACGAATCAGCCCCAGCATTTT
few	TRBV5-1	TRBD2	TRBJ2-5	CASSLSLAGRQETQYF	TGCGCCAGCAGCTTATCACTAGCGGGGAGGCAAGAGACCCAGTACTTC
few	TRBV12-3/TRBV12-4	TRBD1	TRBJ1-5	CASSLGTGPQHF	TGTGCCAGCAGTCTCGGGACAGGACCCCAGCATTTT
.	TRBV9	TRBD2	TRBJ2-1	CASSARGTSGPHNEQFF	TGTGCCAGCAGCGCCCGAGGGACTAGCGGGCCCCACAATGAGCAGTTCTTC
many	TRBV5-1	TRBD1	TRBJ2-2	CASSLENRGAGELFF	TGCGCCAGCAGCTTGGAGAACAGGGGCGCCGGGGAGCTGTTTTTT
few	TRBV12-3/TRBV12-4	.	TRBJ2-7	CASSFPSSSSYEQYF	TGTGCCAGCAGTTTTCCTAGCAGCTCGTCCTACGAGCAGTACTTC
.	TRBV5-1	TRBD1	TRBJ1-1	CASNLDRVRGTEAFF	TGCGCCAGCAACCTTGACAGGGTACGGGGCACTGAAGCTTTCTTT
few	TRBV29-1	.	TRBJ2-7	CSVRAGVFEQYF	TGCAGCGTACGGGCAGGGGTATTCGAGCAGTACTTC
.	TRBV5-1	TRBD1	TRBJ2-3	CASSLFPGQITDTQYF	TGCGCCAGCAGCTTGTTTCCGGGACAGATCACAGATACGCAGTATTTT
.	TRBV6-5	.	TRBJ1-4	CASSYEGPATNEKLFF	TGTGCCAGCAGTTACGAGGGACCAGCAACTAATGAAAAACTGTTTTTT
many	TRBV6-5	.	TRBJ2-7	CASSYFGGQLSF	TGTGCCAGCAGTTACTTCGGGGGACAGCTGTCCTTC
many	TRBV5-1	TRBD1	TRBJ1-1	CASSFLQGASTEAFF	TGCGCCAGCAGCTTTTTACAGGGGGCAAGTACTGAAGCTTTCTTT
few	TRBV12-3/TRBV12-4	.	TRBJ1-5	CASSFVLGRRVYSNQPQHF	TGTGCCAGCAGTTTTGTTTTGGGACGGAGAGTTTATAGCAATCAGCCCCAGCATTTT
many	TRBV5-1	.	TRBJ2-2	CASSLVGTANTGELFF	TGTGCCAGCAGCTTAGTTGGGACGGCTAACACCGGGGAGCTGTTTTTT
.	TRBV7-2	.	TRBJ1-5	CASSLAREEPQHF	TGTGCCAGCAGCTTAGCGCGTGAGGAGCCCCAGCATTTT
few	TRBV11-1	.	TRBJ2-3	CASSLGFRSTDTQYF	TGTGCCAGCAGCTTAGGGTTTAGAAGCACAGATACGCAGTATTTT
few	TRBV19	.	TRBJ2-1	CASSRRLANEQFF	TGTGCCAGTAGTCGTAGGCTAGCGAATGAGCAGTTCTTC
many	TRBV5-1	.	TRBJ2-7	CASSLVSGASYEQYF	TGCGCCAGCAGCTTGGTTTCAGGGGCGTCCTACGAGCAGTACTTC
.	TRBV6-5	TRBD1	TRBJ2-1	CASSYVGQGKHEQFF	TGTGCCAGCAGTTACGTGGGACAGGGGAAGCATGAGCAGTTCTTC
.	TRBV27	.	TRBJ2-3	CASSLGGRGGTDTQYF	TGTGCCAGCAGTTTGGGGGGCCGAGGGGGCACAGATACGCAGTATTTT
many	TRBV6-1	.	TRBJ1-3	CASSEVASGNTIYF	TGTGCCAGCAGTGAAGTCGCCTCTGGAAACACCATATATTTT
few	TRBV2	.	TRBJ1-1	CASKRGAGTEAFF	TGTGCCAGCAAGCGGGGGGCGGGCACTGAAGCTTTCTTT
many	TRBV6-6	.	TRBJ1-3	CASGDSGNTIYF	TGTGCCAGCGGGGACTCTGGAAACACCATATATTTT
many	TRBV12-3/TRBV12-4	.	TRBJ1-1	CASSPGRKNTEAFF	TGTGCCAGCAGTCCGGGACGGAAGAACACTGAAGCTTTCTTT
few	TRBV28	TRBD2	TRBJ2-3	CASRKAGTTDTQYF	TGTGCCAGCAGGAAAGCGGGAACCACAGATACGCAGTATTTT
few	TRBV15	TRBD2	TRBJ2-5	CATSSPGTSGEETQYF	TGTGCCACCAGCAGCCCCGGGACTAGCGGAGAAGAGACCCAGTACTTC
.	TRBV7-2	.	TRBJ1-6	CASRNGFSPLHF	TGTGCCAGCAGGAACGGGTTTTCACCCCTCCACTTT
few	TRBV5-1	.	TRBJ1-2	CASSLDLGTATNYGYTF	TGCGCCAGCAGCCTGGATTTGGGGACTGCTACTAACTATGGCTACACCTTC
many	TRBV7-2	.	TRBJ2-3	CASSLAGGAVTDTQYF	TGTGCCAGCAGCTTAGCTGGGGGGGCAGTCACAGATACGCAGTATTTT
.	TRBV10-3	.	TRBJ2-7	CASGTGTIRYEQYF	TGTGCCAGCGGAACAGGGACCATTAGGTACGAGCAGTACTTC